This T cell receptor beta chain came from a study of T cell responses to AZD1222 COVID-19 vaccine (dated by TCRdb to about 2021). Study-wide context: AZD1222 recipients given second doses at about 4 weeks or at about 12 weeks were pooled, since spike-specific TCR depth and breadth were not found to differ between the two schedules. Enrollment into the trials was organized by age into subgroups of 18-55, 56-69 and 70-plus years, and those subgroups contained roughly 150, 30 and 60 TCR-sequenced participants, respectively. A total of 233 trial participants underwent TCR sequencing, of whom 200 to 220 received two doses of AZD1222 and about 25 received two doses of the MenACWY control vaccine.

The time point label for this specimen denotes: baseline before first vaccination. The vaccinee samples were drawn from two UK trials, COV001 and COV002, one of which was a single-blind randomized controlled phase 2/3 trial testing AZD1222 (ChAdOx1 nCoV-19) in healthy adults. For TCRbeta chain sequencing, PBMC samples from trial participants were taken at day 0 and at day 28 after the second dose. The CDR3 regions of human TCRbeta chains were analyzed by immunosequencing. The source study handled its data this way. TCRs in the repertoires were matched against a reference library of SARS-CoV-2-specific TCRs that had been generated with the MIRA antigen-specificity platform. Breadth meant the fraction of unique TCRs that were SARS-CoV-2-associated, whereas depth meant the fraction of total T cells that were SARS-CoV-2-associated. Each spike-specific TCR was assigned to its reactive spike region and to a CD4 or CD8 class using the MIRA data. Log10-transformed breadth and depth values were compared by one-way ANOVA with Sidak's multiple comparisons tests. In its TCRdb copy, this immuneACCESS table keeps in-frame sequences only and misses some clones. Where compared with another copy, unresolved V genes explain less than half of these, and the others have no known cause. That table supplies the V and J calls and clone size; D and trimming were determined from the DNA. This sample comprises roughly 150,000 clones, 90% to 95% of them detected only once. More than 3.5% of the sample rests with the top ten.

Reading the germline V gene (reference sequence) gives CDR1 LNHDA and CDR2 SQIVND. The junction carries 8 bases between V and J, which are trimmed by 4 bases and 2 bases respectively. The CDR3 has 14 amino acids, counting the end cysteine and phenylalanine. The entry retains the CDR3 DNA only, 42 bases that are in frame from base 1. Here is what the overall study found, with its caveats: Spike-specific TCR breadth and depth rose significantly after two AZD1222 doses compared with day 0 and with MenACWY recipients. Nearly half of unique spike-specific TCRs reportedly recognized epitopes outside regions mutated in the B.1.351 and B.1.1.7 variants. Because no day 14 peak-response samples were available, the repertoires could be characterized only after the peak T cell response. The 56-69-year group was small, and its depth increase did not reach significance, likely because of low power. Participants were mostly white British and included more females than males, and it was suggested by the authors that clonal diversity may have been underestimated. Conclusions about previously exposed vaccinees were limited because only six AZD1222 recipients were SARS-CoV-2 seropositive at baseline. The whole spike protein was spanned by vaccine-associated CD4 TCRs, and dominant responses were seen in regions 160-218 and 743-854.

Regarding this clone: Which antigen it targets is not known. It has no much larger one-base neighbor in the sample; base qualities were not kept.

The input for sequencing was peripheral blood, taken on day 0 of AZD1222 vaccination. This clonotype was sampled from an adult in good health. Recombination connected TRBV19 to TRBJ2-2; the D segment could be TRBD1, given 5 matching bases. CDR3 reads: CASSRQINTGELFF. The DNA reads TGTGCCAGTAGTAGACAGATAAACACCGGGGAGCTGTTTTTT.